The 30 T cell receptor beta chains given below trace back to one sample, sequenced in a study of cytomegalovirus exposure and HLA in healthy donors. The PCR contained 60 Vbeta and 13 Jbeta primers. Sequencing was performed with immunoSEQ multiplex PCR; in TCRdb, only in-frame clones are kept and a portion is missing. The table has around 120,000 clones, 76% seen once. Source material: PBMCs. The source of these receptors is a man between 50 and 59 years old in good health and CMV-seropositive.

This clone was counted only a few times. The chain combines TRBV19 with TRBJ1-1; no reliable D call. This CDR3 is 14 amino acids long. V lost 9 bases and J 0 bases, leaving 14 bases between the germline ends. Germline CDR1 LNHDA, CDR2 SQIVND (reference sequence). The DNA of the CDR3 is TGTGCCAGCAAAGAGGGTCCCATGAACACTGAAGCTTTCTTT. Translation: CASKEGPMNTEAFF.

The genes are TRBV28 and TRBJ2-6; D possibly corresponds to TRBD2 (7 bases). V lost 7 bases and J lost 2, with 12 bases in between. Germline V gives CDR1 MDHEN, CDR2 SYDVKM. The length of the CDR3 is 15 residues. In DNA form, the CDR3 reads TGTGCCAGCAAAATAGGGGGGGCTGGGGCCAACGTCCTGACTTTC. Protein product: CASKIGGAGANVLTF.

The CDR3 here is CASSLVASADTQYF. DNA of the CDR3: TGTGCCAGCAGCTTAGTGGCTAGCGCAGATACGCAGTATTTT. The chain combines TRBV11-3 with TRBJ2-3, with D maybe TRBD2 (6 bases). CDR1 and CDR2 from the germline V gene are SGHNT and YENEEA. The CDR3 contains 14 residues. Trimming stripped 1 base from V and 4 bases from J, with 9 bases between.

This clone was seen just once. This chain uses TRBV29-1 with TRBJ1-1; 8 positions agree with TRBD1. The junction had 10 bases not matched to a gene; V was cut back by 6 bases and J by 1 base. This CDR3 is built from 15 residues. Germline CDR1 and CDR2: SQVTM and ANQGSEA. The CDR3, as DNA: TGCAGCGTCCCCCGGACAGGGCTAACGAACACTGAAGCTTTCTTT. Its translation: CSVPRTGLTNTEAFF.

The chain uses TRBV29-1 and TRBJ2-3; D uncertain. This CDR3 is 12 amino acids long. The germline CDR1 and CDR2 sequences are SQVTM and ANQGSEA. The ends were cut back, 0 bases at V and 2 bases at J, with 3 bases in the middle. For the CDR3, the DNA is TGCAGCGTTGAAGATTACACAGATACGCAGTATTTT. It is translated as CSVEDYTDTQYF.

The CDR3 here is CSVPSGTLPEEAFF. CDR3 nucleotide sequence: TGCAGCGTTCCCTCCGGGACTCTCCCGGAGGAAGCTTTCTTT. The chain carries TRBV29-1 and TRBJ1-1, with a possible D match to TRBD1 (5 bases). Germline V gene data show CDR1 as SQVTM and CDR2 as ANQGSEA. Trimming took off 5 bases at V and 8 bases at J, with 21 bases between the two ends. The CDR3 loop spans 14 amino acids.

The CDR3 coding sequence is TGCGCCAGCAGCTTGACAGGTCCCTATGGCTACACCTTC. Its protein is CASSLTGPYGYTF. The chain links TRBV5-1 to TRBJ1-2, with D perhaps matching TRBD1 (5 bases). Germline V lookup: CDR1 SGHRS, CDR2 YFSETQ. Trimming stripped 1 base from V and 4 bases from J, with 8 bases between. CDR3 length equals 13 residues.

The chain combines TRBV28 with TRBJ2-5, with D unresolved. The CDR3 runs 11 residues. From germline, CDR1 is MDHEN and CDR2 SYDVKM. V lost 4 bases and J 7 bases, leaving 7 bases between the germline ends. The CDR3 DNA follows: TGTGCCAGCAGTTCCCGAGGGACCCAGTACTTC. Its translation is CASSSRGTQYF.

The rearrangement links TRBV15 to TRBJ1-2, with a weak D call TRBD1 (5 bases). This CDR3 has 13 residues. The germline V and J ends were trimmed by 5 bases and 6 bases, with 13 bases remaining between them. Germline assignment: CDR1 LNHNV and CDR2 YYDKDF (reference sequence). CDR3 sequence reads: CATSEAWGDGYTF. CDR3 coding DNA: TGTGCCACCAGCGAAGCGTGGGGGGATGGCTACACCTTC.

The V call is TRBV19, the J call TRBJ2-2; the D gene is possibly TRBD1 (5 bases). Deletions cut 3 bases from V and 7 bases from J, with 9 bases between. The CDR3 runs 13 residues. Germline V gene lookup returns CDR1 LNHDA and CDR2 SQIVND (reference sequence). The chain's CDR3 is CASSIGQGGELFF. The CDR3 DNA sequence: TGTGCCAGTAGTATCGGGCAGGGCGGGGAGCTGTTTTTT. The full variable domain, its missing parts supplied by reference TRBV19 and TRBJ2-2, is DGGITQSPKYLFRKEGQNVTLSCEQNLNHDAMYWYRQDPGQGLRLIYYSQIVNDFQKGDIAEGYSVSREKKESFPLTVTSAQKNPTAFYLCASSIGQGGELFFGEGSRLTVL.

The V and J genes are TRBV9 and TRBJ2-1; 7 bases are a match to TRBD1. Germline V CDR1 and CDR2: SGDLS, YYNGEE. V lost 0 bases to trimming and J lost 4 bases; unmatched junction nucleotides: 1. The CDR3 totals 14 residues. CDR3 in amino acids: CASSVEQGYNEQFF. For the CDR3, the DNA is TGTGCCAGCAGCGTAGAACAGGGGTACAATGAGCAGTTCTTC.

The rearrangement uses TRBV4-1 and TRBJ2-1, with a possible D match to TRBD2 (5 bases). This CDR3 region has 15 residues. V lost 1 base, J lost 4 bases, and 11 bases lay in between. Per the germline V gene, CDR1 is MGHRA and CDR2 is YSYEKL. The CDR3 coding sequence is TGCGCCAGCAGCCAAGGGGAGACTGGATACAATGAGCAGTTCTTC. Protein sequence: CASSQGETGYNEQFF.

J is TRBJ2-3 and V is TRBV28; possibly TRBD1 for D (6 bases). This CDR3 comprises 15 residues. CDR1 is MDHEN, CDR2 SYDVKM, per germline. V lost 4 bases and J lost 1, with 12 bases in between. This CDR3 is CASSSGTRGTDTQYF. CDR3 sequence (DNA): TGTGCCAGCAGTTCTGGGACAAGGGGCACAGATACGCAGTATTTT.

The CDR3: CSVSSGQGYTDTQYF. CDR3 nucleotide sequence: TGCAGCGTTAGTTCGGGACAGGGCTACACAGATACGCAGTATTTT. The rearrangement joins TRBV29-1 to TRBJ2-3; 9 positions match TRBD1. The germline CDR1 and CDR2 sequences are SQVTM and ANQGSEA. The ends lost 5 bases at V and 2 bases at J; junction bases unmatched: 8. The CDR3 length is 15 residues.

The chain employs TRBV28 and TRBJ1-2; the D is unclear. The length of the CDR3 is 14 residues. Germline V gene sequence: CDR1 MDHEN, CDR2 SYDVKM. The germline V and J ends were trimmed by 5 bases and 5 bases, with 15 bases remaining between them. The CDR3 DNA sequence: TGTGCCAGCAGTGTAGACGCAGACACATATGGCTACACCTTC. It specifies CASSVDADTYGYTF.

This clone has only one observation. J is TRBJ2-6 and V is TRBV5-6; D might be TRBD2 (7 bases). CDR1 and CDR2 (germline): SGHDT, YYEEEE. The CDR3 extends over 17 amino acids. The germline V and J ends were trimmed by 2 bases and 4 bases, with 16 bases remaining between them. The CDR3 DNA reads as TGTGCCAGCAGCTTTCGGGGGGCTGCGCGAGGGGCCAACGTCCTGACTTTC. This sequence encodes CASSFRGAARGANVLTF. Based on the CDR3 plus reference TRBV5-6 and TRBJ2-6, the full variable domain is DAGVTQSPTHLIKTRGQQVTLRCSPKSGHDTVSWYQQALGQGPQFIFQYYEEEERQRGNFPDRFSGHQFPNYSSELNVNALLLGDSALYLCASSFRGAARGANVLTFGAGSRLTVL.

In this sample, this clone turned up a few times. This chain joins TRBV6-1 and TRBJ1-3, with D possibly TRBD1 on 5 matching bases. CDR3 length: 13 amino acids. Germline CDR1 and CDR2: MNHNS and SASEGT. Deletions cut 2 bases from V and 10 bases from J, with 12 bases between. The CDR3 here is CASSELRGPTIYF. CDR3 bases: TGTGCCAGCAGTGAACTAAGGGGTCCAACCATATATTTT.

This clone was observed once. The chain carries TRBV14 and TRBJ2-3; 9 bases align to TRBD1. CDR3 length: 16 amino acids. The V gene's germline CDR1 is SGHDN and CDR2 FVKESK. J was trimmed by 4 bases and V by 2 bases; bases with no gene match: 7. The CDR3 coding sequence is TGTGCCAGCAGCCAATTGGGACAGGGCTTTTCAGATACGCAGTATTTT. Its protein is CASSQLGQGFSDTQYF.

The chain employs TRBV2 and TRBJ2-7, with D possibly TRBD2 on 7 matching bases. This CDR3 region has 13 residues. Trimming shortened V by 3 bases and J by 2 bases, and 8 bases separated the two germline ends. CDR1 and CDR2 (germline): SNHLY, FYNNEI. In DNA, the CDR3 is TGTGCCAGCAGTGAGGGGGGGCCCTACGAGCAGTACTTC. It encodes CASSEGGPYEQYF.

The gene calls are TRBV10-3 and TRBJ2-3; 9 bases are a match to TRBD1. In germline, CDR1 is ENHRY, CDR2 SYGVKD. V lost 0 bases to trimming and J lost 2 bases; unmatched junction nucleotides: 9. The CDR3 loop spans 18 amino acids. The CDR3 DNA reads as TGTGCCATCAGTGAGTCGGGAACAGGGGGCGGTTACACAGATACGCAGTATTTT. Protein: CAISESGTGGGYTDTQYF.

The chain links TRBV19 to TRBJ2-2; TRBD1 aligns across 11 bases. This CDR3 has 15 residues. V trimming: 8 bases; J trimming: 1 base; junction bases outside the gene matches: 3. Germline V gives CDR1 LNHDA, CDR2 SQIVND (reference sequence). DNA of the CDR3: TGTGCCAGTGGGGGACAGGGGGAGAACACCGGGGAGCTGTTTTTT. Amino acid sequence: CASGGQGENTGELFF.

This clone has more than one count but fewer than ten. CDR3 bases: TGTGCCAGCAGCCGGGTACAGGGGTCCTACAATGAGCAGTTCTTC. Translated: CASSRVQGSYNEQFF. The gene calls are TRBV5-6 and TRBJ2-1, with 7 bases fitting TRBD1. In germline, CDR1 is SGHDT, CDR2 YYEEEE. V gave up 4 bases and J gave up 1 base; unmatched junction bases: 5. This CDR3 contains 15 residues.

CDR3 sequence reads: CASSISSLYEQYF. DNA of the CDR3: TGTGCCAGTAGTATCTCTTCCCTCTACGAGCAGTACTTC. This rearrangement joins TRBV19 to TRBJ2-7, with D uncertain. With 3 bases removed from V and 3 bases from J, the gap between germline ends came to 9 bases. The CDR3 sequence is 13 residues long. Germline V lookup: CDR1 LNHDA, CDR2 SQIVND (reference sequence).

The gene calls are TRBV11-2 and TRBJ2-2; TRBD1 might be the D (5 bases). The CDR3 has 16 amino acids. Germline loops: CDR1 SGHAT, CDR2 FQNNGV. Trimming cost V 3 bases and J 1 base, with 12 bases left between them. In nucleotides, the CDR3 is TGTGCCAGCAGCTTCGGTGACAGATTGAACACCGGGGAGCTGTTTTTT. Protein product: CASSFGDRLNTGELFF. Based on the CDR3 plus reference TRBV11-2 and TRBJ2-2, the full variable domain is EAGVAQSPRYKIIEKRQSVAFWCNPISGHATLYWYQQILGQGPKLLIQFQNNGVVDDSQLPKDRFSAERLKGVDSTLKIQPAKLEDSAVYLCASSFGDRLNTGELFFGEGSRLTVL.

J is TRBJ2-7 and V is TRBV29-1; no definite D call. The CDR3 runs to 12 residues. Germline V gene data show CDR1 as SQVTM and CDR2 as ANQGSEA. The germline V and J ends were trimmed by 0 bases and 4 bases, with 7 bases remaining between them. CDR3 protein: CSVEDSEYEQYF. Written as DNA, the CDR3 is TGCAGCGTTGAAGATTCAGAATACGAGCAGTACTTC.

The chain carries TRBV21-1 and TRBJ1-2. TRBV21-1 is deemed a pseudogene. The CDR3 is made up of 16 amino acids. CDR3 nucleotides: TGTGCCAGCAGCAAGACGACCCGGGGGTTTCACTATGGCTACACCTTC. This sequence encodes CASSKTTRGFHYGYTF.

V is TRBV28 and J is TRBJ2-2, with D possibly being TRBD2 (6 bases). There are 15 residues in the CDR3. Germline values: CDR1 MDHEN, CDR2 SYDVKM. V lost 2 bases to trimming and J lost 3 bases, with 10 bases between them. The CDR3 DNA follows: TGTGCCAGCAGTTTAAGGCGGGGTGACACCGGGGAGCTGTTTTTT. Amino acid sequence: CASSLRRGDTGELFF.

This chain uses TRBV7-2 with TRBJ2-1; 10 bases agree with TRBD2. Germline trimming cut 7 bases from V and 4 bases from J; bases unmatched to any gene: 10. Germline CDR1 and CDR2: SGHTA and FQGNSA. The CDR3 is 16 residues long. The CDR3 protein is CASTPPGTSVYNEQFF. CDR3 nucleotides: TGTGCCAGCACCCCCCCCGGGACTAGCGTTTACAATGAGCAGTTCTTC.

The gene calls are TRBV2 and TRBJ2-7; D is uncertain. Germline-derived CDR1 and CDR2 are SNHLY and FYNNEI. Deletions cut 6 bases from V and 3 bases from J, with 6 bases between. The CDR3 contains 11 residues. CDR3 region: CASSNGYEQYF. DNA of the CDR3: TGTGCCAGCAGCAACGGCTACGAGCAGTACTTC. The variable domain in full, with the rest retrieved from reference TRBV2 and TRBJ2-7, is EPEVTQTPSHQVTQMGQEVILRCVPISNHLYFYWYRQILGQKVEFLVSFYNNEISEKSEIFDDQFSVERPDGSNFTLKIRSTKLEDSAMYFCASSNGYEQYFGPGTRLTVT.

The V call is TRBV7-2, the J call TRBJ2-7; 11 nucleotides line up with TRBD2. Germline trimming cut 4 bases from V and 2 bases from J; bases unmatched to any gene: 7. CDR3 size: 16 residues. Germline CDR1 SGHTA, CDR2 FQGNSA. The CDR3 DNA is TGTGCCAGCAGCTACGGACTAGCGGGCTCAACCTACGAGCAGTACTTC. Protein product: CASSYGLAGSTYEQYF.